This T cell receptor (beta chain) came from a study of blood T cell repertoires in COVID-19. Overall study: The origin of the acute and convalescent COVID-19 samples was the United States, Italy and Spain. T cells, B-cell-depleted T cells, or PBMCs supplied cDNA or gDNA.

In the study's own analysis: The authors estimated nucleated cell counts from reference gene primer amplification. Clones were read by immunoSEQ multiplex PCR, and TCRdb kept only the in-frame ones, dropping some. V, J and clone size reflect that table, while D and trimming were determined from the DNA. The sample lists some 130,000 clones; more than 75% were seen once. This CDR3 has 15 amino acids. The V and J ends lost 4 bases and 6 bases, in that order; junction bases with no gene match: 7. CDR1 and CDR2 (germline): SGHNT, YYREEE (reference sequence). The specimen was peripheral blood. This clonotype originated in a man aged 60-69 years who had recovered from COVID-19. The chain combines TRBV5-4 with TRBJ2-7; 13 bases line up with TRBD2. CDR3 sequence reads: CASSVRLAGGGEQYF. The CDR3 DNA sequence: TGTGCCAGCAGCGTGAGACTAGCGGGAGGCGGCGAGCAGTACTTC.